This TCR beta chain was sequenced in a study of molecular identifiers for immune sequencing clone quantification. This clonotype was recorded at least ten times. TCRdb reanalysed the PCR reads using MiXCR and keeps one entry per CDR3 protein. The sample carries about 640,000 distinct CDR3 sequences, about 20% recorded once. Germline V gene lookup returns CDR1 LGHNT and CDR2 FRNRAP. V was trimmed by 2 bases and J by 4 bases, leaving 17 bases between them. This CDR3 spans 16 amino acids. The specimen sequenced was naive CD8+ T cells from blood, with Jurkat cell RNA spiked in. As for subset: FACS-sorted CD8+CD4-CCR7+CD45RA+ naive T cells. This receptor was taken from a human donor in good health. Some libraries in this study had Jurkat cell RNA spiked in. This chain connects TRBV12-5 to TRBJ1-2, with TRBD1 as a possible D gene (5 bases). CDR3 sequence reads: CASGLTPGPAGYGYTF. The CDR3 DNA reads as TGTGCTAGTGGTTTGACCCCGGGGCCGGCCGGCTATGGCTACACCTTC. Together with reference TRBV12-5 and TRBJ1-2, the CDR3 gives the full variable domain: DARVTQTPRHKVTEMGQEVTMRCQPILGHNTVFWYRQTMMQGLELLAYFRNRAPLDDSGMPKDRFSAEMPDATLATLKIQPSEPRDSAVYFCASGLTPGPAGYGYTFGSGTRLTVV.